This T cell receptor beta chain stems from a study of human T cells and chemical hapten exposure. V gave up 3 bases and J gave up 0 bases; unmatched junction bases: 11. This CDR3 spans 18 amino acids. The time point is: patch test 1, 2 weeks after DPC sensitization. The treatment: therapeutic diphenylcyclopropenone sensitization with weekly scalp DPC. The donor pool consisted of alopecia patients aged 18 to 70 years, considered suitable for DPC. This clonotype appeared many times. For the library, individual cDNA molecules each received unique molecular identifiers. TCRdb re-analysed the RACE reads in MiXCR, keeping a single row per CDR3 protein. Altogether around 110,000 distinct CDR3 sequences are present, about 12% being singletons, with the ten largest covering 1.2% to 1.5%.

The source of this sequence is a woman aged 50 to 60 with alopecia areata. Some clones in this sample may be carry-over from other donors' samples. Sequenced material: whole blood, taken in connection with sensitization to the hapten diphenylcyclopropenone (DPC). The rearrangement links TRBV12-3 or TRBV12-4 to TRBJ2-1; the match to TRBD2 covers 7 bases. As DNA, the CDR3 is TGTGCCAGCAGTTTTGGCGGCGGGAGCGAAAGCTCCTACAATGAGCAGTTCTTC. Its translation: CASSFGGGSESSYNEQFF.